This record covers a single T cell receptor (beta chain). What it binds is unknown. This sample was taken from a study of CD8 T cell repertoires and HIV-1 epitope variants. About the research overall: T cells were stimulated with Twenty-five Gag and Nef peptides separately. Overall study findings and caveats: Eight or nine antigen-specific TCR beta clonotypes were found; 5 to 7 seemed cross-reactive to variants.

Sequencing was performed with immunoSEQ multiplex PCR; in TCRdb, only in-frame clones are kept and a portion is missing. The sample includes 5,400 or so clones, 65% to 80% of them seen just once. The CDR3 loop spans 13 amino acids. The V gene lost 1 base and the J gene lost 10 bases, with 11 bases spanning the gap. The germline gives CDR1 SEHNR, CDR2 FQNEAQ (reference sequence). Sequencing was performed on cultured CD8+ T cells derived from PBMCs. The receptor's source is a male donor with HIV. The chain joins TRBV7-9 to TRBJ2-1; D unresolved. The CDR3 sequence: CASSLDAGNEQFF. The CDR3, as DNA: TGTGCCAGCAGCTTAGATGCAGGAAACGAGCAGTTCTTC.